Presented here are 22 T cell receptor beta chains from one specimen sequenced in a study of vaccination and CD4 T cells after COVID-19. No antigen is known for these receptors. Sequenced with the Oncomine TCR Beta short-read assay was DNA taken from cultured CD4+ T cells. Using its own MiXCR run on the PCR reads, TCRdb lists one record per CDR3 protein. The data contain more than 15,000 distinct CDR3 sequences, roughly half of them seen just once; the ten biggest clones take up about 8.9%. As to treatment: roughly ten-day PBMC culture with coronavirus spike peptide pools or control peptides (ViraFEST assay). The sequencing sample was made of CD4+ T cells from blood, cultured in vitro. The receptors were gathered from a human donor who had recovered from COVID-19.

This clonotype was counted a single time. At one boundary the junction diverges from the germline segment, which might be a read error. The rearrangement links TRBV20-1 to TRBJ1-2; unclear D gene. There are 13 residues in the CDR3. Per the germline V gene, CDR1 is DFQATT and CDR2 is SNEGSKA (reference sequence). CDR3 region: CNARAGSDYGYTF. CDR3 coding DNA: TGCAATGCTAGGGCAGGCAGTGACTATGGCTACACCTTC.

The CDR3 nucleotides read TGTGCCAGCAGCTCCTTCGACGAGCAGTACTTC. This sequence encodes CASSSFDEQYF. The V and J genes are TRBV11-3 and TRBJ2-7; D gene uncertain. Trimming took off 4 bases at V and 5 bases at J, with 6 bases between the two ends. CDR1 and CDR2 from the germline V gene are SGHNT and YENEEA. CDR3 length: 11 amino acids.

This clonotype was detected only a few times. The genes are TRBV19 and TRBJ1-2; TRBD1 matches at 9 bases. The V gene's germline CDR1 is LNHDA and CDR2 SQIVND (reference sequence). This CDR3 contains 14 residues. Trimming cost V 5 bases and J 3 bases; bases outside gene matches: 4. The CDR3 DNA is TGTGCCAGTAGTCCGACAGGGGGAGACTATGGCTACACCTTC. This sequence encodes CASSPTGGDYGYTF.

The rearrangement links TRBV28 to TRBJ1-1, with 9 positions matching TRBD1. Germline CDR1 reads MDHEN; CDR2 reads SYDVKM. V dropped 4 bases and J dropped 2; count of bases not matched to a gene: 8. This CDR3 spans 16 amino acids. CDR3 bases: TGTGCCAGCAGTTCCGCCGGGACAGGGACCAACACTGAAGCTTTCTTT. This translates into CASSSAGTGTNTEAFF.

The CDR3: CASSWGGDYGYTF. The CDR3 DNA is TGTGCCAGCAGTTGGGGGGGGGACTATGGCTACACCTTC. The chain joins TRBV6-5 to TRBJ1-2; a possible D gene is TRBD1 (5 bases). The CDR3 has 13 amino acids. Germline V gene lookup returns CDR1 MNHEY and CDR2 SVGAGI. Trimming shortened V by 4 bases and J by 3 bases, and 9 bases separated the two germline ends.

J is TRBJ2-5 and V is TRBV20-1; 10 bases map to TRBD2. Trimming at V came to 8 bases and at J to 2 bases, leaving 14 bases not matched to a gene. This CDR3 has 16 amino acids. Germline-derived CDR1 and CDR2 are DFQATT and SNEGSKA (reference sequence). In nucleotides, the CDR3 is TGCAGTACATCCCGATGGGTAGCGGGGGGACAAGAGACCCAGTACTTC. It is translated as CSTSRWVAGGQETQYF.

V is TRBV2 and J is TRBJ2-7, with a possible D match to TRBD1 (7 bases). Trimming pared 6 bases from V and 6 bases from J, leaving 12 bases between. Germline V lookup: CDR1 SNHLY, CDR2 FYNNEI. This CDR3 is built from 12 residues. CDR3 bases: TGTGCCAGCAGGGCGGGACAGCTCGAGCAGTACTTC. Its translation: CASRAGQLEQYF.

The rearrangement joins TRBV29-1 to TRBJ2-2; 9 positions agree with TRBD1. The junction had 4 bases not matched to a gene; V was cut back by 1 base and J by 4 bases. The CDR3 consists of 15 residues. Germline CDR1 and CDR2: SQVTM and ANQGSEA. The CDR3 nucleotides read TGCAGCGTTGAAGTGAACAGGGGGCCCACCGGGGAGCTGTTTTTT. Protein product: CSVEVNRGPTGELFF.

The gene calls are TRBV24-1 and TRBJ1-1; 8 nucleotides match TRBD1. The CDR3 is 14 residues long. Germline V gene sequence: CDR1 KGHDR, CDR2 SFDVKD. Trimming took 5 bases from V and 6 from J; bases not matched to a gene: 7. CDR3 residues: CATSATTGVSEAFF. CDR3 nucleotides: TGTGCCACCAGTGCGACGACAGGGGTTTCTGAAGCTTTCTTT.

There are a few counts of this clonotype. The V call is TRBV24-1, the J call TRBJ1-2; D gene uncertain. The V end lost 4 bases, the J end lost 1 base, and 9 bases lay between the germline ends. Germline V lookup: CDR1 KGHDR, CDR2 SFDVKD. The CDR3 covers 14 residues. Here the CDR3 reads CATSESAVNYGYTF. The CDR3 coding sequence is TGTGCCACCAGTGAATCGGCCGTTAACTATGGCTACACCTTC.

CDR3 sequence reads: CASSRDGGQPQHF. CDR3 sequence (DNA): TGTGCCAGCAGCCGGGACGGGGGTCAGCCCCAGCATTTT. The chain couples TRBV6-1 to TRBJ1-5; D may be TRBD1 (5 bases). Germline values: CDR1 MNHNS, CDR2 SASEGT. Trimming removed 6 bases at V and 6 bases at J, with 12 bases between. CDR3 size: 13 residues.

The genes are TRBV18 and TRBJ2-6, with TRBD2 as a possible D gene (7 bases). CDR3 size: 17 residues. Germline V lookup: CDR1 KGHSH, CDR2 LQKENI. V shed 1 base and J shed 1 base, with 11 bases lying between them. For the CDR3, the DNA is TGTGCCAGCTCACCACTAGGGAGGGGGTCTGGGGCCAACGTCCTGACTTTC. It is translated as CASSPLGRGSGANVLTF.

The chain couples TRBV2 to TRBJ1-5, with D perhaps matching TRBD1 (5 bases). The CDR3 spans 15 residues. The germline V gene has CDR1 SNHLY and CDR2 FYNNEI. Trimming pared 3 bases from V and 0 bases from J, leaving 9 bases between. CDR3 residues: CASSDKTVSNQPQHF. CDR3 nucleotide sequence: TGTGCCAGCAGTGATAAGACAGTTAGCAATCAGCCCCAGCATTTT.

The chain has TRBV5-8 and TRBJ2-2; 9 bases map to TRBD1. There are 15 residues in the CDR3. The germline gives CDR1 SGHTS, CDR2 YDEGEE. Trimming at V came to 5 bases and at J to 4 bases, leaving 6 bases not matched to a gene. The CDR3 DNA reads TGTGCCAGCAGAAGACAGGGGGTGACCACCGGGGAGCTGTTTTTT. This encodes CASRRQGVTTGELFF.

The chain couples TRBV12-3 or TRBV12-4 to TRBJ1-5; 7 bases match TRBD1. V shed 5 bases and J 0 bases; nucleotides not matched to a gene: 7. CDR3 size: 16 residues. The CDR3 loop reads CASSPGGRGSNQPQHF. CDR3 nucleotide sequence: TGTGCCAGCAGTCCAGGGGGACGGGGTAGCAATCAGCCCCAGCATTTT.

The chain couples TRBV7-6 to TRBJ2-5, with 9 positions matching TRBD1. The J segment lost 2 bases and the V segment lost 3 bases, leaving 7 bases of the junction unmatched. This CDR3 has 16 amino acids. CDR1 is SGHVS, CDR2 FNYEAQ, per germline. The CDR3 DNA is TGTGCCAGCAGCTTGCTGGGACAGGGAGAGCAAGAGACCCAGTACTTC. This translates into CASSLLGQGEQETQYF.

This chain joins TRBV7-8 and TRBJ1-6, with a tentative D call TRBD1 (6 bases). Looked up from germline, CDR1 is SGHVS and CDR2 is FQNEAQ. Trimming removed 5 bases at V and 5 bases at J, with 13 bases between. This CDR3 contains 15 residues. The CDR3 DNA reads TGTGCCAGCAGCAAGCAGAGACAGGATAATTCACCCCTCCACTTT. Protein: CASSKQRQDNSPLHF.

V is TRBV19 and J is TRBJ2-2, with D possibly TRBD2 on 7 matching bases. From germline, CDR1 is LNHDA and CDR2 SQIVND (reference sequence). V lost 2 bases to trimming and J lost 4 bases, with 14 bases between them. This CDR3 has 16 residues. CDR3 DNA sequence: TGTGCCAGTAGTATAAAGGGGGGGGCGATCACCGGGGAGCTGTTTTTT. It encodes CASSIKGGAITGELFF.

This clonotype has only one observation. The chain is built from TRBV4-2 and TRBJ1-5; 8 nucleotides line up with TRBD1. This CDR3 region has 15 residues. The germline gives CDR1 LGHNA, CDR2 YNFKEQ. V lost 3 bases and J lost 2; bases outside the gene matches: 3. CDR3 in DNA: TGTGCCAGCAGCCACCCGGGACAGGGCAATCAGCCCCAGCATTTT. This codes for CASSHPGQGNQPQHF.

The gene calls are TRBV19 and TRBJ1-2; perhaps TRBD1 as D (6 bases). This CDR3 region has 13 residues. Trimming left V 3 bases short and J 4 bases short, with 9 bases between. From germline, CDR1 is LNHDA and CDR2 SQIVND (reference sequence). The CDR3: CASSIGQFYGYTF. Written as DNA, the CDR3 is TGTGCCAGTAGTATTGGACAGTTCTATGGCTACACCTTC.

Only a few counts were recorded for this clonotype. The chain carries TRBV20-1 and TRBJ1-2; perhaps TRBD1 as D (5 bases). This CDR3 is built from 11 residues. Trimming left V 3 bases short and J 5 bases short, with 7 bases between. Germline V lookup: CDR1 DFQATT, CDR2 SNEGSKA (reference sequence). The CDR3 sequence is CSASTGYGYTF. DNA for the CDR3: TGCAGTGCTAGCACAGGATATGGCTACACCTTC.

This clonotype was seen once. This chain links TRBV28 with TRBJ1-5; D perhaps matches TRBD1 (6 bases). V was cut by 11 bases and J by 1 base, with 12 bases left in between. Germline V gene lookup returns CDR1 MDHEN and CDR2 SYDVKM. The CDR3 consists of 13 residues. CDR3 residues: CALKGGSNQPQHF. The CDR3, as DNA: TGTGCCCTCAAGGGGGGGAGCAATCAGCCCCAGCATTTT.